The 15 T cell receptor beta chains below were found in one sample sequenced in a study of shared clonotypes between healthy human individuals. Profiled with immunoSEQ multiplex PCR; TCRdb holds only in-frame clones, not every one. In the table there are a few million clones, around nine tenths of which are singletons. The sequenced material came from naive CD4+ T cells sorted from blood. Sample subset: CD45RA+ positively selected. The receptors were sampled from a man between 18 and 35 years old in good health.

V and J are TRBV6-6 and TRBJ2-7; 7 bases align to TRBD1. From germline, CDR1 is MNHNY and CDR2 SVGAGI (reference sequence). The CDR3 covers 12 residues. J lost 6 bases, V lost 6 bases, and 5 bases had no gene match. CDR3 residues: CASSRTGAEQYF. The DNA of the CDR3 is TGTGCCAGCAGCCGCACAGGGGCCGAGCAGTACTTC.

This clone appeared once. V and J are TRBV9 and TRBJ2-7, with 12 bases aligning to TRBD1. The CDR3 loop spans 15 amino acids. The germline V gene has CDR1 SGDLS and CDR2 YYNGEE. V dropped 2 bases and J dropped 3; count of bases not matched to a gene: 3. The CDR3 DNA follows: TGTGCCAGCAGCGTGGGGACAGGGGGCCTCTACGAGCAGTACTTC. Its protein is CASSVGTGGLYEQYF.

This chain joins TRBV7-2 and TRBJ2-3; tentative D call: TRBD2 (5 bases). The germline CDR1 and CDR2 sequences are SGHTA and FQGNSA. Trimming took off 1 base at V and 0 bases at J, with 14 bases between the two ends. The length of the CDR3 is 17 residues. The CDR3 nucleotides read TGTGCCAGCAGCTTAGGGGGAGAGAGACTTAGCACAGATACGCAGTATTTT. Translation: CASSLGGERLSTDTQYF.

The gene calls are TRBV5-7 and TRBJ2-7; 10 positions match TRBD2. TRBV5-7 is filed as an ORF, its function uncertain. CDR3 length: 13 amino acids. Trimming removed 8 bases from V and 5 bases from J; junction bases left unmatched: 7. For the CDR3, the DNA is TGTGCCAGAGCGGGAGGGCTATGTGACGAGCAGTACTTC. Translation gives CARAGGLCDEQYF.

This clone appeared a single time. This chain connects TRBV4-2 to TRBJ2-7; 8 nucleotides line up with TRBD2. This CDR3 contains 15 residues. CDR1 is LGHNA, CDR2 YNFKEQ, per germline. After removal of 1 base from V and 7 bases from J, the junction contained 9 bases not matched to a gene. This CDR3 is CASSQAGGTSGEQYF. CDR3 DNA: TGTGCCAGCAGCCAAGCCGGAGGGACTAGTGGAGAGCAGTACTTC.

The CDR3 here is CASSRTSGSEQFF. CDR3 DNA sequence: TGTGCCAGCAGCCGGACTAGCGGGAGTGAGCAGTTCTTC. The chain links TRBV7-2 to TRBJ2-1; 13 bases align to TRBD2. Losses at the gene ends were 5 bases for V and 9 bases for J; bases not matched to a gene: 1. CDR1 SGHTA and CDR2 FQGNSA come from the germline V gene. The CDR3 loop spans 13 amino acids.

The V and J genes are TRBV5-4 and TRBJ2-4; 12 nucleotides agree with TRBD1. The V gene's germline CDR1 is SGHNT and CDR2 YYREEE (reference sequence). V shed 1 base, J shed 15 bases, and the junction held 11 bases outside the gene matches. This CDR3 comprises 15 residues. CDR3 sequence reads: CASSLSGTGGIRMYF. In DNA form, the CDR3 reads TGTGCCAGCAGCTTGTCCGGGACAGGGGGCATTAGGATGTACTTC.

This chain uses TRBV4-3 with TRBJ2-1, with 13 bases lining up with TRBD2. The CDR3 extends over 15 amino acids. Per the germline V gene, CDR1 is LGHNA and CDR2 is YSLEER. Losses at the gene ends were 5 bases for V and 2 bases for J; bases not matched to a gene: 0. The CDR3 spells CASSGTSGAYNEQFF. CDR3 nucleotide sequence: TGCGCCAGCAGCGGGACTAGCGGGGCCTACAATGAGCAGTTCTTC.

This chain joins TRBV6-1 and TRBJ2-3, with D possibly being TRBD2 (6 bases). The germline V and J ends were trimmed by 10 bases and 4 bases, with 12 bases remaining between them. CDR1 and CDR2 (germline): MNHNS, SASEGT. The length of the CDR3 is 12 residues. The CDR3 nucleotides are TGTGCCATCGGGGGTGGTTCAGATACGCAGTATTTT. Translating gives CAIGGGSDTQYF.

V and J are TRBV11-2 and TRBJ2-2; a weak D match, TRBD1 (6 bases). Per the germline V gene, CDR1 is SGHAT and CDR2 is FQNNGV. The V end was cut by 3 bases, the J end by 2 bases, with 10 bases between. The CDR3 has 15 residues. CDR3 residues: CASSFRDTNTGELFF. CDR3 in DNA: TGTGCCAGCAGCTTCCGGGACACTAACACCGGGGAGCTGTTTTTT.

The V and J genes are TRBV9 and TRBJ2-5, with D maybe TRBD2 (5 bases). The germline V and J ends were trimmed by 0 bases and 3 bases, with 9 bases remaining between them. Looked up from germline, CDR1 is SGDLS and CDR2 is YYNGEE. The CDR3 loop spans 14 amino acids. CDR3 in amino acids: CASSVGQREETQYF. The CDR3 DNA is TGTGCCAGCAGCGTAGGTCAGAGGGAAGAGACCCAGTACTTC.

The V and J genes are TRBV4-1 and TRBJ2-5, with TRBD2 matching 16 bases. Germline-derived CDR1 and CDR2 are MGHRA and YSYEKL. There are 19 residues in the CDR3. The V and J ends lost 4 bases and 3 bases, in that order; junction bases with no gene match: 11. The CDR3 spells CASSPLFPGTSGREETQYF. The CDR3 DNA reads TGCGCCAGCAGCCCCCTCTTCCCGGGGACTAGCGGGAGGGAAGAGACCCAGTACTTC.

About this clone itself: The same CDR3 can be traced to other DNA sequences in this sample. V is TRBV7-2 and J is TRBJ1-1, with TRBD1 matching 7 bases. V was clipped by 4 bases and J by 0 bases; unmatched bases: 2. The CDR3 spans 14 residues. CDR1 and CDR2 (germline): SGHTA, FQGNSA. Here the CDR3 reads CASSSGTVNTEAFF. The CDR3 coding sequence is TGTGCCAGCAGCTCCGGGACAGTGAACACTGAAGCTTTCTTT.

The J gene is TRBJ2-1, the V gene TRBV19; 9 nucleotides line up with TRBD2. CDR1 is LNHDA and CDR2 is SQIVND in the germline V gene (reference sequence). CDR3 length equals 18 residues. V shed 0 bases, J shed 0 bases, and the junction held 6 bases outside the gene matches. The CDR3 bases are TGTGCCAGTAGTATAGATGCTAGCGGGGCGCCCTCCTACAATGAGCAGTTCTTC. Protein: CASSIDASGAPSYNEQFF.

The chain recombines TRBV4-2 with TRBJ1-2, with 7 bases matching TRBD1. The CDR3 spans 16 residues. Per the germline V gene, CDR1 is LGHNA and CDR2 is YNFKEQ. V lost 4 bases, J lost 2 bases, and 10 bases stayed unmatched. The CDR3 sequence is CASSPYAGGINYGYTF. CDR3 bases: TGTGCCAGCAGCCCTTACGCAGGGGGGATCAACTATGGCTACACCTTC.